One sample yielded the 28 T cell receptor beta chains listed below, sequenced in a study of human T cells and chemical hapten exposure listed by TCRdb under 2021. The library was built by means of RACE. The sample was run on a NextSeq 500. The public reads were reprocessed in TCRdb via fastp at Q25 and MiXCR, keeping in-frame beta chains. Rows matching on CDR3 protein sequence are summarized as one entry with the most common DNA and genes. The sample table shows about 380,000 distinct CDR3 sequences, and 4.8% are seen once. Of the sample, 2% to 2.5% falls within the top ten clones. Sample time point, as interpreted from the label and publication: patch test 1, 2 weeks after DPC sensitization. The treatment or condition label, read with the paper, signifies: therapeutic diphenylcyclopropenone sensitization with weekly scalp DPC. The starting material was whole blood, obtained in connection with sensitization to the hapten diphenylcyclopropenone (DPC). Source of these receptors: a woman between 45 and 65 years old with alopecia areata. Some clones in this sample may be carry-over from other donors' samples.

The CDR3 sequence: CASSPLDRPNTGELFF. The CDR3 DNA follows: TGTGCCAGCAGCCCCTTGGACAGACCTAACACCGGGGAGCTGTTTTTT. The chain recombines TRBV7-2 with TRBJ2-2, with a weak D call TRBD1 (6 bases). Germline CDR1 and CDR2: SGHTA and FQGNSA. The CDR3 is 16 amino acids. Trimming removed 5 bases from V and 2 bases from J, with 15 bases in between. The variable domain in full, with the rest retrieved from reference TRBV7-2 and TRBJ2-2, is GAGVSQSPSNKVTEKGKDVELRCDPISGHTALYWYRQSLGQGLEFLIYFQGNSAPDKSGLPSDRFSAERTGGSVSTLTIQRTQQEDSAVYLCASSPLDRPNTGELFFGEGSRLTVL.

At least ten counts were recorded for this clonotype. J is TRBJ2-4 and V is TRBV11-1; no firm D call. V was cut by 0 bases and J by 10 bases, with 10 bases left in between. The CDR3 length is 13 residues. Germline lookup yields CDR1 SGHAT and CDR2 FQDESV (reference sequence). For the CDR3, the DNA is TGTGCCAGCAGCTTAGCGGGCGGTGCAATTCAGTACTTC. Translation gives CASSLAGGAIQYF.

This clonotype has a count of ten or more. In DNA form, the CDR3 reads TGTGCCAGCAGCCGGGGAGCAAGCGGCAATCAGCCCCAGCATTTT. Translation: CASSRGASGNQPQHF. This chain uses TRBV7-2 with TRBJ1-5; unclear D gene. The V end was cut by 5 bases, the J end by 2 bases, with 13 bases between. Germline V gene lookup returns CDR1 SGHTA and CDR2 FQGNSA. CDR3 size: 15 residues.

This clonotype was picked up many times. The V gene is TRBV29-1, the J gene TRBJ2-1; possible D gene TRBD1, 6 bases. The ends were cut back, 6 bases at V and 2 bases at J, with 11 bases in the middle. CDR3 length: 13 residues. Germline-derived CDR1 and CDR2 are SQVTM and ANQGSEA. The CDR3: CSVAGTTYNEQFF. CDR3 bases: TGCAGCGTCGCCGGGACAACCTACAATGAGCAGTTCTTC.

This clonotype came up many times. The gene calls are TRBV27 and TRBJ1-1, with a weak D call TRBD1 (6 bases). In germline, CDR1 is MNHEY, CDR2 SMNVEV (reference sequence). Trimming removed 6 bases from V and 1 base from J, with 12 bases in between. The CDR3 covers 14 residues. CDR3 in amino acids: CASRYSTGNTEAFF. DNA for the CDR3: TGTGCCAGCAGATACTCGACAGGGAACACTGAAGCTTTCTTT.

This chain uses TRBV6-2 or TRBV6-3 with TRBJ1-1; D gene uncertain. Trimming removed 1 base at V and 0 bases at J, with 12 bases between. Germline loops: CDR1 MNHEY, CDR2 SVGEGT. The CDR3 consists of 16 residues. In DNA form, the CDR3 reads TGTGCCAGCAGTTACTATGGGAGCGGAATGAACACTGAAGCTTTCTTT. This translates into CASSYYGSGMNTEAFF.

This clonotype came up a few times. The chain links TRBV20-1 to TRBJ2-1; 9 bases fit TRBD2. From germline, CDR1 is DFQATT and CDR2 SNEGSKA (reference sequence). The length of the CDR3 is 13 residues. Trimming took 6 bases from V and 7 from J; bases not matched to a gene: 7. The CDR3, as DNA: TGCAGTGCCCTAGCGGGACTTTATAATGAGCAGTTCTTC. Translating gives CSALAGLYNEQFF.

The genes are TRBV12-5 and TRBJ1-1; weak D call: TRBD1 (5 bases). V was shortened by 7 bases and J by 7 bases, with 10 bases between the two germline ends. The CDR3 consists of 11 residues. Germline V CDR1 and CDR2: LGHNT, FRNRAP. The CDR3 spells CASVPGHEAFF. The CDR3 region has the DNA TGTGCTAGTGTCCCGGGGCATGAAGCTTTCTTT.

This chain links TRBV28 with TRBJ2-7, with 9 bases that match TRBD2. Germline loops: CDR1 MDHEN, CDR2 SYDVKM. The CDR3 totals 18 residues. Losses at the gene ends were 1 base for V and 1 base for J; bases not matched to a gene: 11. The CDR3, as DNA: TGTGCCAGCAGTTTATCTGGTCGATGGACTAGCGATTCCTACGAGCAGTACTTC. It codes for CASSLSGRWTSDSYEQYF.

This sequence joins TRBV5-1 and TRBJ2-5, with 9 bases identical to TRBD1. Germline values: CDR1 SGHRS, CDR2 YFSETQ. The CDR3 is made up of 15 amino acids. V trimming: 0 bases; J trimming: 4 bases; junction bases outside the gene matches: 4. CDR3 nucleotide sequence: TGCGCCAGCAGCTTGGTAACAGGGGGCCTAGAGACCCAGTACTTC. Translating it yields CASSLVTGGLETQYF. The variable domain in full, completed from reference TRBV5-1 and TRBJ2-5, reads KAGVTQTPRYLIKTRGQQVTLSCSPISGHRSVSWYQQTPGQGLQFLFEYFSETQRNKGNFPGRFSGRQFSNSRSEMNVSTLELGDSALYLCASSLVTGGLETQYFGPGTRLLVL.

This clonotype came up a few times. This rearrangement joins TRBV6-2 or TRBV6-3 to TRBJ1-1; 11 bases are shared with TRBD1. The CDR3 contains 15 residues. Germline V gene lookup returns CDR1 MNHEY and CDR2 SVGEGT. Trimming cost V 8 bases and J 7 bases; bases outside gene matches: 12. CDR3 amino acids: CASSLGTGGRIEAFF. DNA of the CDR3: TGTGCCAGCTCACTCGGGACAGGGGGTCGGATTGAAGCTTTCTTT.

This clonotype occurred many times. The chain is built from TRBV4-1 and TRBJ1-4; the D gene is possibly TRBD1 (5 bases). The V gene lost 3 bases and the J gene lost 8 bases, with 16 bases spanning the gap. This CDR3 has 15 amino acids. Germline CDR1 is MGHRA and CDR2 is YSYEKL. This CDR3 is CASSQVWGVGEKLFF. The CDR3, as DNA: TGCGCCAGCAGCCAGGTTTGGGGCGTTGGAGAAAAACTGTTTTTT.

Many counts were recorded for this clonotype. Here the CDR3 DNA reads TGTGCCAGCAGTTCCTCCGGGACTAGCAACAATGAGCAGTTCTTC. Translated, it gives CASSSSGTSNNEQFF. V gene TRBV28 combines with J gene TRBJ2-1; TRBD2 aligns across 9 bases. The CDR3 consists of 15 residues. The J segment lost 5 bases and the V segment lost 4 bases, leaving 6 bases of the junction unmatched. Germline V gene data show CDR1 as MDHEN and CDR2 as SYDVKM.

This clonotype was recorded a few times. The CDR3 sequence: CASSLLEQGWFF. The CDR3 DNA follows: TGTGCCAGCAGTCTACTCGAGCAGGGGTGGTTCTTC. This sequence joins TRBV2 and TRBJ2-1; D might be TRBD1 (6 bases). With 5 bases removed from V and 15 bases from J, the gap between germline ends came to 17 bases. The germline gives CDR1 SNHLY, CDR2 FYNNEI. The CDR3 is made up of 12 amino acids.

This clonotype appeared many times. V and J are TRBV20-1 and TRBJ2-7, with 7 bases that match TRBD2. Losses at the gene ends were 3 bases for V and 0 bases for J; bases not matched to a gene: 5. Per the germline V gene, CDR1 is DFQATT and CDR2 is SNEGSKA (reference sequence). The CDR3 covers 14 residues. CDR3 loop: CSARYRGSSYEQYF. The CDR3 DNA sequence: TGCAGTGCTAGGTACCGCGGGAGCTCCTACGAGCAGTACTTC.

At least ten counts were recorded for this clonotype. The chain links TRBV28 to TRBJ2-3, with D possibly TRBD1 on 5 matching bases. The length of the CDR3 is 14 residues. V was trimmed by 2 bases and J by 6 bases, leaving 12 bases between them. CDR1 is MDHEN, CDR2 SYDVKM, per germline. The CDR3 spells CASSLTGSWDTQYF. The CDR3 coding sequence is TGTGCCAGCAGTTTAACAGGAAGCTGGGATACGCAGTATTTT. Looking up the rest from reference TRBV28 and TRBJ2-3 gives the full variable domain: DVKVTQSSRYLVKRTGEKVFLECVQDMDHENMFWYRQDPGLGLRLIYFSYDVKMKEKGDIPEGYSVSREKKERFSLILESASTNQTSMYLCASSLTGSWDTQYFGPGTRLTVL.

The chain recombines TRBV29-1 with TRBJ2-3; 10 nucleotides match TRBD2. This CDR3 spans 13 amino acids. Germline V gene lookup returns CDR1 SQVTM and CDR2 ANQGSEA. Trimming cost V 8 bases and J 6 bases; bases outside gene matches: 8. CDR3 bases: TGCAGCACCATACTAGCGGGGCCGGATACGCAGTATTTT. As protein: CSTILAGPDTQYF.

This clonotype was seen a few times. The genes are TRBV3-1 and TRBJ1-2; D uncertain. Germline V gene data show CDR1 as LGHDT and CDR2 as YNNKEL (reference sequence). The V gene lost 4 bases and the J gene lost 2 bases, with 11 bases spanning the gap. CDR3 length: 14 amino acids. CDR3 sequence: CASSPSETNYGYTF. CDR3 in DNA: TGTGCCAGCAGCCCATCAGAGACAAACTATGGCTACACCTTC.

The sample holds many counts of this clonotype. The CDR3 sequence: CASSLVDSPPETQYF. CDR3 nucleotides: TGTGCCAGCAGCTTAGTGGACAGTCCGCCAGAGACCCAGTACTTC. V gene TRBV7-6 combines with J gene TRBJ2-5, with D maybe TRBD1 (6 bases). V lost 1 base, J lost 4 bases, and 13 bases lay in between. Germline V gene sequence: CDR1 SGHVS, CDR2 FNYEAQ. CDR3 size: 15 residues.

This clonotype was recorded many times. The rearrangement uses TRBV27 and TRBJ2-7, with no clear D. Trimming cost V 5 bases and J 2 bases, with 10 bases left between them. CDR1 is MNHEY and CDR2 is SMNVEV in the germline V gene (reference sequence). CDR3 length equals 13 residues. CDR3 bases: TGTGCCAGCAGTGCTGGGGTTCCCTACGAGCAGTACTTC. Residues: CASSAGVPYEQYF.

The CDR3 region has the DNA TGTGCCAGCAGCCAAGATCCGGGACTAGCGGGGAGGGAGCAGTACTTC. It encodes CASSQDPGLAGREQYF. This chain uses TRBV4-2 with TRBJ2-7; TRBD2 matches 13 bases. The CDR3 covers 16 residues. The V gene end was trimmed by 0 bases and the J gene end by 7 bases; junction bases not matched to a gene: 6. Germline lookup yields CDR1 LGHNA and CDR2 YNFKEQ.

V is TRBV4-2 and J is TRBJ2-3; 7 bases are shared with TRBD2. Germline CDR1 reads LGHNA; CDR2 reads YNFKEQ. This CDR3 region has 17 residues. After removal of 5 bases from V and 1 base from J, the junction contained 12 bases not matched to a gene. CDR3 loop: CASSLTAAGTGTDTQYF. The CDR3 DNA is TGTGCCAGCAGCTTGACCGCAGCGGGGACTGGCACAGATACGCAGTATTTT.

This chain connects TRBV7-2 to TRBJ2-2, with D perhaps matching TRBD2 (6 bases). The CDR3 has 15 residues. Trimming removed 6 bases from V and 2 bases from J, with 13 bases in between. The V gene's germline CDR1 is SGHTA and CDR2 FQGNSA. This chain's CDR3 is CASRRGGINTGELFF. CDR3 bases: TGTGCCAGCAGGCGGGGAGGAATTAACACCGGGGAGCTGTTTTTT.

This clonotype was observed many times. The genes are TRBV7-2 and TRBJ1-2; a possible D gene is TRBD1 (5 bases). The CDR3 is 14 amino acids. Trimming stripped 1 base from V and 5 bases from J, with 11 bases between. From germline, CDR1 is SGHTA and CDR2 FQGNSA. CDR3 DNA: TGTGCCAGCAGCTTAGATTATCGACAGTATGGCTACACCTTC. Translation gives CASSLDYRQYGYTF.

The chain combines TRBV28 with TRBJ1-2, with a tentative D call TRBD1 (5 bases). Germline CDR1 and CDR2: MDHEN and SYDVKM. The germline V and J ends were trimmed by 5 bases and 7 bases, with 14 bases remaining between them. The CDR3 length is 13 residues. CDR3 region: CASSPMGGAGYTF. CDR3 bases: TGTGCCAGCAGTCCGATGGGAGGGGCTGGCTACACCTTC.

Ten or more counts support this clonotype. J is TRBJ1-1 and V is TRBV12-3 or TRBV12-4, with a tentative D call TRBD1 (5 bases). Trimming left V 5 bases short and J 4 bases short, with 11 bases between. This CDR3 has 13 amino acids. The DNA of the CDR3 is TGTGCCAGCAGTCGGGGCTCGGGCACTGAAGCTTTCTTT. The encoded protein is CASSRGSGTEAFF.

The rearrangement uses TRBV7-6 and TRBJ2-7; D gene uncertain. This CDR3 is built from 14 residues. Per germline, CDR1 SGHVS and CDR2 FNYEAQ. Trimming shortened V by 1 base and J by 4 bases, and 11 bases separated the two germline ends. This CDR3 is CASSLEPTPYEQYF. In nucleotides, the CDR3 is TGTGCCAGCAGCTTAGAACCGACTCCTTACGAGCAGTACTTC.

Concerning this clonotype: A read error may explain this, as a much larger clone is one base away. The rearrangement uses TRBV4-2 and TRBJ2-1; 7 nucleotides align to TRBD1. CDR3 length: 16 amino acids. The J segment lost 3 bases and the V segment lost 3 bases, leaving 8 bases of the junction unmatched. The germline CDR1 and CDR2 sequences are LGHNA and YNFKEQ. CDR3 bases: TGTGCCAGCAGCCAGGGACAGTGGCAGGTCTACAATGAGCAGTTCTTC. Its protein product is CASSQGQWQVYNEQFF.